Below, 21 T cell receptor beta chains from the same sample are listed, as sequenced in a study of Ad26.COV2.S vaccination and SARS-CoV-2 variants. The repertoire was sequenced with immunoSEQ multiplex PCR; TCRdb's copy has only in-frame clones and lacks some. The data show 300,000 to 400,000 clones, with 85% seen just once and roughly 3.3% held by the top ten. The treatment denotes: some 20 received Ad26.COV2.S at low or high dose, single or two shots; roughly five received placebo; per-sample allocation not given. Samples were taken on day 63 after the first vaccine or placebo injection. The sample here was peripheral blood, taken in a trial of Ad26.COV2.S vaccine versus placebo. These receptors were obtained from a person aged 18 to 65 who received the Ad26.COV2.S COVID-19 vaccine or a placebo.

The gene calls are TRBV24-1 and TRBJ2-2; D gene ambiguous. CDR3 length equals 16 residues. CDR1 and CDR2 from the germline V gene are KGHDR and SFDVKD. V was shortened by 3 bases and J by 0 bases, with 10 bases between the two germline ends. CDR3 loop: CATSDRTRTNTGELFF. The CDR3 DNA reads TGTGCCACCAGTGATCGGACCCGGACGAACACCGGGGAGCTGTTTTTT.

Only one count was recorded for this clone. The genes are TRBV2 and TRBJ2-1; TRBD1 might be the D (6 bases). The germline CDR1 and CDR2 sequences are SNHLY and FYNNEI. With 6 bases removed from V and 7 bases from J, the gap between germline ends came to 13 bases. The CDR3 runs to 13 residues. CDR3 amino acids: CASRADSKNEQFF. The CDR3 nucleotides read TGTGCCAGCAGGGCGGACAGTAAGAATGAGCAGTTCTTC.

This chain uses TRBV5-6 with TRBJ1-1; D call uncertain. Germline values: CDR1 SGHDT, CDR2 YYEEEE. The CDR3 is 12 amino acids. Trimming pared 0 bases from V and 3 bases from J, leaving 3 bases between. The CDR3 bases are TGTGCCAGCAGCTTGGACTACACTGAAGCTTTCTTT. Its protein is CASSLDYTEAFF.

V usage is TRBV7-9 and J usage is TRBJ2-1, with 9 bases matching TRBD1. V was pared by 1 base and J by 14 bases, with 0 bases of the junction left unmatched. Germline-derived CDR1 and CDR2 are SEHNR and FQNEAQ (reference sequence). CDR3 length: 11 residues. CDR3 DNA: TGTGCCAGCAGCTTAGGGGACAGGGAGTTCTTC. This translates into CASSLGDREFF.

The chain carries TRBV6-5 and TRBJ2-7; 9 nucleotides match TRBD1. From germline, CDR1 is MNHEY and CDR2 SVGAGI. CDR3 size: 15 residues. With 6 bases clipped from V and 0 bases from J, the junction kept 6 bases outside the gene matches. CDR3 sequence: CASSLQGAVSYEQYF. CDR3 DNA: TGTGCCAGCAGCCTACAGGGGGCCGTCTCCTACGAGCAGTACTTC.

The CDR3 region is CASSFGDIYNQPQHF. The CDR3 nucleotides are TGTGCCAGCAGCTTCGGGGACATCTACAATCAGCCCCAGCATTTT. This chain connects TRBV5-5 to TRBJ1-5, with D maybe TRBD1 (6 bases). The germline V gene encodes CDR1 SGHKS and CDR2 YYEKEE (reference sequence). The V end lost 2 bases, the J end lost 3 bases, and 12 bases lay between the germline ends. The CDR3 has 15 amino acids.

The chain recombines TRBV11-2 with TRBJ2-5, with TRBD2 matching over 15 bases. CDR1 is SGHAT and CDR2 is FQNNGV in the germline V gene. The CDR3 totals 20 residues. Germline trimming cut 0 bases from V and 1 base from J; bases unmatched to any gene: 9. CDR3 sequence: CASSLEAEGTSGRSQETQYF. DNA for the CDR3: TGTGCCAGCAGCTTAGAGGCGGAGGGGACTAGCGGGAGGTCCCAAGAGACCCAGTACTTC.

The chain recombines TRBV4-3 with TRBJ2-7, with TRBD1 identical over 10 bases. The CDR3 consists of 17 residues. J gave up 0 bases and V 0 bases, and 5 bases lay outside the gene matches. Germline loops: CDR1 LGHNA, CDR2 YSLEER. The CDR3 region is CASSQDLTGGHSYEQYF. The CDR3 DNA reads as TGCGCCAGCAGCCAAGACCTGACAGGGGGCCACTCCTACGAGCAGTACTTC.

The chain has TRBV3-1 (or the pseudogene TRBV3-2) and TRBJ2-2; D may be TRBD1 or TRBD2 (7 bases each). The CDR3 loop spans 15 amino acids. CDR1 LGHDT and CDR2 YNNKEL come from the germline V gene (reference sequence). The ends were cut back, 2 bases at V and 6 bases at J, with 13 bases in the middle. The CDR3 region is CASSQWEGASGELFF. CDR3 DNA: TGTGCCAGCAGCCAATGGGAGGGGGCTTCCGGGGAGCTGTTTTTT.

The V gene is TRBV30, the J gene TRBJ1-6; D is unclear. Germline CDR1 and CDR2: GTSNPN and SVGIG (reference sequence). The V end lost 0 bases, the J end lost 6 bases, and 15 bases lay between the germline ends. This CDR3 contains 16 residues. CDR3: CAWSVLGWRLNSPLHF. The CDR3, as DNA: TGTGCCTGGAGTGTACTGGGTTGGAGGCTTAATTCACCCCTCCACTTT.

The chain employs TRBV3-1 (or the pseudogene TRBV3-2) and TRBJ2-1; 8 positions match TRBD2. Germline V gene data show CDR1 as LGHDT and CDR2 as YNNKEL (reference sequence). V was pared by 3 bases and J by 6 bases, with 4 bases of the junction left unmatched. The CDR3 has 14 residues. CDR3 protein: CASSQGLEPNEQFF. CDR3 nucleotides: TGTGCCAGCAGCCAGGGACTAGAGCCCAATGAGCAGTTCTTC.

V and J are TRBV11-2 and TRBJ2-7; D possibly corresponds to TRBD1 (5 bases). Trimming stripped 3 bases from V and 7 bases from J, with 16 bases between. The germline V gene encodes CDR1 SGHAT and CDR2 FQNNGV. The CDR3 totals 14 residues. CDR3 coding DNA: TGTGCCAGCAGCTTTAACAGGTACCCTTGGGAGCAGTACTTC. Translation gives CASSFNRYPWEQYF.

The J gene is TRBJ2-5, the V gene TRBV7-6; tentatively, D is TRBD2 (7 bases). Germline V gene lookup returns CDR1 SGHVS and CDR2 FNYEAQ. The germline V and J ends were trimmed by 1 base and 5 bases, with 17 bases remaining between them. The CDR3 is 16 residues long. This chain's CDR3 is CASSLEGGKLQETQYF. The DNA of the CDR3 is TGTGCCAGCAGCTTAGAGGGGGGGAAACTCCAGGAGACCCAGTACTTC.

In DNA, the CDR3 is TGTGCTAGTGGTTTGGGGGCGCGCACAGATACGCAGTATTTT. Amino acids: CASGLGARTDTQYF. The J gene is TRBJ2-3, the V gene TRBV12-5; D is uncertain. Looked up from germline, CDR1 is LGHNT and CDR2 is FRNRAP. The CDR3 contains 14 residues. The V end was cut by 1 base, the J end by 1 base, with 6 bases between.

This chain uses TRBV12-3 or TRBV12-4 with TRBJ1-3; D remains unclear. CDR3 length: 11 residues. The ends were cut back, 6 bases at V and 4 bases at J, with 4 bases in the middle. CDR3 region: CASSPGNTIYF. The CDR3 DNA sequence: TGTGCCAGCAGCCCGGGAAACACCATATATTTT.

This sequence joins TRBV6-2 or TRBV6-3 and TRBJ2-7; no clear D. This CDR3 spans 15 amino acids. From germline, CDR1 is MNHEY and CDR2 SVGEGT. V lost 2 bases, J lost 0 bases, and 11 bases lay in between. CDR3 residues: CASSYGNPSSYEQYF. The DNA for the CDR3 is TGTGCCAGCAGTTACGGGAACCCTAGCTCCTACGAGCAGTACTTC.

The J gene is TRBJ2-5, the V gene TRBV7-9; possible D gene TRBD1, 6 bases. Trimming cost V 5 bases and J 5 bases, with 15 bases left between them. The CDR3 covers 14 residues. Germline assignment: CDR1 SEHNR and CDR2 FQNEAQ (reference sequence). CDR3 protein: CASSRFDRTETQYF. CDR3 nucleotide sequence: TGTGCCAGCAGCCGGTTCGACAGGACGGAGACCCAGTACTTC.

This chain connects TRBV18 to TRBJ2-2; 10 bases map to TRBD2. J gave up 4 bases and V 4 bases, and 6 bases lay outside the gene matches. The CDR3 runs 16 residues. The germline V gene encodes CDR1 KGHSH and CDR2 LQKENI. The DNA of the CDR3 is TGTGCCAGCTCACTTAGACTAGCGGGTTCCACCGGGGAGCTGTTTTTT. Translation gives CASSLRLAGSTGELFF.

The chain combines TRBV12-2 with TRBJ2-1; the table's D call, TRBD1, has no DNA check behind it. TRBV12-2 is termed a pseudogene. This CDR3 comprises 14 residues. In DNA form, the CDR3 reads TGTGCAAGTCGCTTAGTAGGGGGTAGGGATGAGCAGTTCTTC. Amino acids: CASRLVGGRDEQFF.

Turning to this clone: In the same sample, other DNA sequences code for this CDR3. This chain links TRBV18 with TRBJ2-5, with D uncertain. The germline V and J ends were trimmed by 0 bases and 4 bases, with 6 bases remaining between them. This CDR3 spans 13 amino acids. The germline gives CDR1 KGHSH, CDR2 LQKENI. The CDR3 region is CASSPPSSETQYF. The CDR3 DNA follows: TGTGCCAGCTCACCACCCAGCTCAGAGACCCAGTACTTC.

This chain links TRBV5-4 with TRBJ1-2, with 10 bases lining up with TRBD1. V shed 2 bases and J 3 bases; nucleotides not matched to a gene: 1. The CDR3 runs 14 residues. From germline, CDR1 is SGHNT and CDR2 YYREEE (reference sequence). Written as DNA, the CDR3 is TGTGCCAGCAGCTTCGGACAGGGGGACTATGGCTACACCTTC. Its protein is CASSFGQGDYGYTF.